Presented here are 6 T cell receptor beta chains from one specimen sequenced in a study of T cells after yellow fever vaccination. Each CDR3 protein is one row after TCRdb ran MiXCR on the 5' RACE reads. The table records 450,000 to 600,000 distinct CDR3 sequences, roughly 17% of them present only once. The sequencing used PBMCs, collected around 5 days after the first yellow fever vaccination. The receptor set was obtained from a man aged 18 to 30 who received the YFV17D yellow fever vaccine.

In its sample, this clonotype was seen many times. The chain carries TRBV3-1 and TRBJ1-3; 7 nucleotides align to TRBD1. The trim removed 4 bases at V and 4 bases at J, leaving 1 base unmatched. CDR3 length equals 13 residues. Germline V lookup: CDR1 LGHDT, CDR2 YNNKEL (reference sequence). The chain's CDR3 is CASSRDRGNTIYF. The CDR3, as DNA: TGTGCCAGCAGCCGGGACAGAGGAAACACCATATATTTT.

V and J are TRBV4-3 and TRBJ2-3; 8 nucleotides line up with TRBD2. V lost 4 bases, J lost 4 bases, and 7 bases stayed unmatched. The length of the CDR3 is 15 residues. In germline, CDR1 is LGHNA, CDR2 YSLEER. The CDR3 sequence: CASSPLAGPPDTQYF. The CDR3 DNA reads TGCGCCAGCAGCCCCCTAGCGGGCCCCCCAGATACGCAGTATTTT.

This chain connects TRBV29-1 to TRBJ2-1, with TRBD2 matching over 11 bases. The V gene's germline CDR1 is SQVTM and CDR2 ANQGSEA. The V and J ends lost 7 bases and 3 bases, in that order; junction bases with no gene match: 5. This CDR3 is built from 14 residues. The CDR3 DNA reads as TGCAGCGGGACAACTAGCGGGGGCTACAATGAGCAGTTCTTC. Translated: CSGTTSGGYNEQFF.

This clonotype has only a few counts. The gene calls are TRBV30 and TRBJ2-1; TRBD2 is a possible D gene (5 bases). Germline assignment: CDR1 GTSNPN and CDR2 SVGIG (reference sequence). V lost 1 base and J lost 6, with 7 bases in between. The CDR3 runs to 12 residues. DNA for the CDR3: TGTGCCTGGAGTGGAGGGTTCAATGAGCAGTTCTTC. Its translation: CAWSGGFNEQFF.

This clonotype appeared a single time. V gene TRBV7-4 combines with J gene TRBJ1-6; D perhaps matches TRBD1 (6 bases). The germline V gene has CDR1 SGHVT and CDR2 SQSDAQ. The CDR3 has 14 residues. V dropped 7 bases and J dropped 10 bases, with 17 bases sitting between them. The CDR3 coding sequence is TGTGCCAGCACCCCCCAGGCAGGGGAATCACCCCTCCACTTT. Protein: CASTPQAGESPLHF.

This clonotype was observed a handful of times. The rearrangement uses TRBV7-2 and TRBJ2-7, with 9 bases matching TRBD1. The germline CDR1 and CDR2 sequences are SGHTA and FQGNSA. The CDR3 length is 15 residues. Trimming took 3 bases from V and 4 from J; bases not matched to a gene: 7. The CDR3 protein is CASSFLSDRGYEQYF. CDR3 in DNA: TGTGCCAGCAGCTTTCTTTCGGACAGGGGTTACGAGCAGTACTTC.